Below, 5 T cell receptor beta chains from the same sample are listed, as sequenced in a study of blood T cells in healthy people across ages. PCR was performed a second time for roughly 7 to 11 cycles using a sample-barcoded 5' primer and a J-beta primer mix. TCRdb used MiXCR to reprocess the 5' RACE reads, holding one entry per CDR3 protein. The sample lists some 1.5 million distinct CDR3 sequences; roughly 43% were seen once. Material: blood. The receptors derive from a woman younger than 30 in good health.

This clonotype showed up just a few times. The chain recombines TRBV12-3 or TRBV12-4 with TRBJ2-1; 10 bases agree with TRBD1. The CDR3 spans 16 residues. Losses at the gene ends were 3 bases for V and 1 base for J; bases not matched to a gene: 3. The CDR3, as DNA: TGTGCCAGCAGTTTCAGGGGACAGGGGTCCTACAATGAGCAGTTCTTC. Its translation is CASSFRGQGSYNEQFF.

The chain uses TRBV7-2 and TRBJ2-1; D is perhaps TRBD1 (6 bases). Trimming pared 6 bases from V and 10 bases from J, leaving 10 bases between. The CDR3 totals 11 residues. The germline gives CDR1 SGHTA, CDR2 FQGNSA. CDR3 nucleotides: TGTGCCAGCAGTACAGGGACCGAGCAGTTCTTC. It specifies CASSTGTEQFF. Complete variable domain (other parts from reference TRBV7-2 and TRBJ2-1): GAGVSQSPSNKVTEKGKDVELRCDPISGHTALYWYRQSLGQGLEFLIYFQGNSAPDKSGLPSDRFSAERTGGSVSTLTIQRTQQEDSAVYLCASSTGTEQFFGPGTRLTVL.

Worth noting for this clonotype: The junction differs from germline at one of its ends, possibly a read error. V is TRBV4-2 and J is TRBJ2-1; weak D call: TRBD2 (5 bases). The CDR3 is 15 amino acids. Looked up from germline, CDR1 is LGHNA and CDR2 is YNFKEQ. CDR3 in DNA: TGTGTCAGCAGCCAAGATCTTGGGCTAGCCGGTGAGCAGTTCTTC. Its protein is CVSSQDLGLAGEQFF.

V is TRBV7-2 and J is TRBJ2-7; no clear D. This CDR3 contains 15 residues. Germline lookup yields CDR1 SGHTA and CDR2 FQGNSA. Trimming stripped 2 bases from V and 1 base from J, with 12 bases between. The CDR3, as DNA: TGTGCCAGCAGCTTACGCAGTACTATATCCTACGAGCAGTACTTC. The encoded protein is CASSLRSTISYEQYF.

The V call is TRBV7-3, the J call TRBJ2-2, with 7 bases matching TRBD1. The CDR3 has 14 amino acids. The J segment lost 4 bases and the V segment lost 5 bases, leaving 4 bases of the junction unmatched. In germline, CDR1 is SGHTA, CDR2 FQGTGA. The CDR3 spells CASSHGTATGELFF. In DNA, the CDR3 is TGTGCCAGCAGCCATGGGACAGCCACCGGGGAGCTGTTTTTT.